This T cell receptor beta chain was recorded in a study of CD8 T cells in Susac syndrome. When the RNA was reverse transcribed, random hexamers were used with an input of about 0.45 to 1 ug. The CDR3 of TCR beta was amplified by immunoSEQ multiplex PCR across 54 Vbeta and 13 Jbeta. MiXCR was run by TCRdb on the immunoSEQ multiplex PCR reads, yielding one entry per CDR3 protein. The sample lists 150,000 to 200,000 distinct CDR3 sequences; about 95% were seen once. The specimen was CD8+ T cells from PBMCs. This clonotype originated in a human donor with Susac syndrome.

The CDR3 DNA is TGCGCCAGCAGCCCTTCCGAGAAGGGACAATCTGAAGCTTTCTTT. It codes for CASSPSEKGQSEAFF. This chain uses TRBV4-1 with TRBJ1-1; D is perhaps TRBD1 (6 bases). V was trimmed by 4 bases and J by 6 bases, leaving 18 bases between them. Germline CDR1 reads MGHRA; CDR2 reads YSYEKL. The CDR3 totals 15 residues.